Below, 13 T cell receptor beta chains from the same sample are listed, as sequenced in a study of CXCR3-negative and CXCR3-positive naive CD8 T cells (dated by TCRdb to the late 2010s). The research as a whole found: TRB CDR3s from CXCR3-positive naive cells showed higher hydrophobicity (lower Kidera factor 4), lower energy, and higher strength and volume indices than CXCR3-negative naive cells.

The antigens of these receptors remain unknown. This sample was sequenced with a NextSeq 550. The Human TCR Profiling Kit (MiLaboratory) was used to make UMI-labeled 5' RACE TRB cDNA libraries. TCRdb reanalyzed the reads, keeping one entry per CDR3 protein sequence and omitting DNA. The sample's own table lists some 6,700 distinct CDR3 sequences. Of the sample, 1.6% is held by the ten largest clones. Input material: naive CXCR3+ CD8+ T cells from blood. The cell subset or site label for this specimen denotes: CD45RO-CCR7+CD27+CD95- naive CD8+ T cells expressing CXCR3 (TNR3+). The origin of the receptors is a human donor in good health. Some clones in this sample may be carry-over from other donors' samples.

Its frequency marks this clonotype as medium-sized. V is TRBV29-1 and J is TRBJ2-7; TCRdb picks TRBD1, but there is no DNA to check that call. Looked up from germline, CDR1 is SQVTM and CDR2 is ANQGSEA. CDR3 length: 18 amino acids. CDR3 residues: CSVVGEVFVDRSFYEQYF.

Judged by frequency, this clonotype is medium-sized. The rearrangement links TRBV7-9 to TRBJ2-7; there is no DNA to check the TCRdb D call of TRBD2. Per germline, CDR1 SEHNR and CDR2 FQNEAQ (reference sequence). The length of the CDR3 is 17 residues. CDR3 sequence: CASSLPVAGGPAYEQYF.

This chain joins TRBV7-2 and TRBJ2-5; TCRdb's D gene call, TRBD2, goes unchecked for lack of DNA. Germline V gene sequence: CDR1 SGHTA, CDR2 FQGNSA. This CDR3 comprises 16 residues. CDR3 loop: CASSLGTSGARETQYF.

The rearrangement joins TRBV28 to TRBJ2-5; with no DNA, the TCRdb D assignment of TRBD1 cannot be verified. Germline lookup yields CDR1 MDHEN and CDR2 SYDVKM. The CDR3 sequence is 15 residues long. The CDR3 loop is CASSLRMGAQETQYF.

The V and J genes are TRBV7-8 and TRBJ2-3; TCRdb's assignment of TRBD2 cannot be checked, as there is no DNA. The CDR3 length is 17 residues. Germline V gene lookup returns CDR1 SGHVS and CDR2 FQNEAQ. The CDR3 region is CASSLGMGTSVADTQYF.

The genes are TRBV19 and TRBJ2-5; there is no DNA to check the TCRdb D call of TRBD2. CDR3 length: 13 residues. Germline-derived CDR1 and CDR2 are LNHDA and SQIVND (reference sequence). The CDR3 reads CASMTSGQETQYF.

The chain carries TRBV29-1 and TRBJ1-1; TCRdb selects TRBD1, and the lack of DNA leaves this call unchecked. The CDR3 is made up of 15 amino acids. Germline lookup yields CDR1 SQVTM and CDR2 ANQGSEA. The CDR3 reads CSFGGGRGHSTEAFF. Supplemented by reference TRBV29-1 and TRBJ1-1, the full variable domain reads SAVISQKPSRDICQRGTSLTIQCQVDSQVTMMFWYRQQPGQSLTLIATANQGSEATYESGFVIDKFPISRPNLTFSTLTVSNMSPEDSSIYLCSFGGGRGHSTEAFFGQGTRLTVV.

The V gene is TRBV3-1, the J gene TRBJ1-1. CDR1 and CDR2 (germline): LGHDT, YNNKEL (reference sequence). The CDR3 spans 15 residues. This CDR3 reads CASSPRISRYTEAFF.

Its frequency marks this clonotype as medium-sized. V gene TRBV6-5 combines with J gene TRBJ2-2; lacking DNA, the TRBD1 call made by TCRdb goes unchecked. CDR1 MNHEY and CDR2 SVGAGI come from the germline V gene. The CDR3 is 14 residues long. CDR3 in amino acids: CASSWGGGTGELFF.

The CDR3 reads CSARGLAANNEQFF. The V call is TRBV20-1, the J call TRBJ2-1; the TRBD2 assignment by TCRdb is unverifiable without DNA. Germline assignment: CDR1 DFQATT and CDR2 SNEGSKA (reference sequence). This CDR3 region has 14 residues.

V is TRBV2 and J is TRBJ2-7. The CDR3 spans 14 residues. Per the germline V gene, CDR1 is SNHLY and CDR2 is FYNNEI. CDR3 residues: CASSEPLAIYEQYF.

The CDR3 is CASSVGRVTDTQYF. This chain joins TRBV21-1 and TRBJ2-3; TCRdb designates TRBD2, a call that cannot be tested without DNA. TRBV21-1 has pseudogene status. CDR3 size: 14 residues.

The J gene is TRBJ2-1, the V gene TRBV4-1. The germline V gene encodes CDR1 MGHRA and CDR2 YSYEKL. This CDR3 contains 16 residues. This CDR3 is CASSQGGGTAYNDQFF.